The following is a TCR beta chain sequence with its context. This sample was taken from a study of T cell responses to AZD1222 COVID-19 vaccine. Some clones are missing from TCRdb's copy, which holds only in-frame ones; the method was immunoSEQ multiplex PCR. The table records 100,000 or so clones, around 89% of them present only once. Germline V gene data show CDR1 as SGHAT and CDR2 as FQNNGV. There are 16 residues in the CDR3. V shed 0 bases and J 4 bases; nucleotides not matched to a gene: 5. This clonotype was obtained from an adult who received the AZD1222 COVID-19 vaccine. Source: peripheral blood, taken 28 days after the second AZD1222 dose. The chain uses TRBV11-2 and TRBJ2-1; 8 bases match TRBD2. As DNA, the CDR3 is TGTGCCAGCAGCTTAGAAGCCCCTAGCGGGTACAATGAGCAGTTCTTC. This encodes CASSLEAPSGYNEQFF.